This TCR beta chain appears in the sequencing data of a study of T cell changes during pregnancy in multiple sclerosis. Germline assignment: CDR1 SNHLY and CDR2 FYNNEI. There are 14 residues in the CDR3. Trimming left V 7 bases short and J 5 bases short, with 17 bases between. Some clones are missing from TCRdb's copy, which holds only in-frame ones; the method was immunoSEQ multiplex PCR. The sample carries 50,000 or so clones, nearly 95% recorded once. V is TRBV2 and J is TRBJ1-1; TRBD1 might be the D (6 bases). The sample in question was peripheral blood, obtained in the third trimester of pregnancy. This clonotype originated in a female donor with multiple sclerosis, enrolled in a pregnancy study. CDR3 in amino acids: CASNRDTVGTEAFF. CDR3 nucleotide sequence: TGTGCCAGCAACAGGGACACGGTGGGTACTGAAGCTTTCTTT.